The clone carrying this T cell receptor beta chain was found a few times. The antigen remains undetermined. TCRdb ran MiXCR on the 5' RACE reads and lists one entry per CDR3 protein. This table holds hundreds of thousands of distinct CDR3 sequences, over 20% found once. This entry comes from a study of identical twins. Study-level points and caveats: Alpha sequences that were out-of-frame and twin-shared showed an excess of low generation probability.

This sample was also put to use in a study of T cells expressing NK-cell markers. That publication notes: Sorted CD3+CD56-NKG2C+, CD3+CD56+NKG2C- and CD3+CD56+NKG2C+ T cells were the source of the TCR beta repertoires.

Specimen: PBMCs. The sequence was obtained from a woman aged 18-29 years in good health.

The CDR3 reads CASNPSGRAYEQYF. The CDR3 DNA reads as TGTGCCAGCAACCCCAGCGGGAGAGCCTACGAGCAGTACTTC. The V gene is TRBV5-5, the J gene TRBJ2-7; 8 bases are a match to TRBD2. J gave up 2 bases and V 6 bases, and 7 bases lay outside the gene matches. Germline CDR1 is SGHKS and CDR2 is YYEKEE (reference sequence). This CDR3 has 14 residues.